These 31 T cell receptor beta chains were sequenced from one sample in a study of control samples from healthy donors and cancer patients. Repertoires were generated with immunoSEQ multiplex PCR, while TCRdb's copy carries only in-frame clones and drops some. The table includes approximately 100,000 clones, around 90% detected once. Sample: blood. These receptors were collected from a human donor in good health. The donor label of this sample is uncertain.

The CDR3 loop is CATSDAGQGHQPQHF. Here the CDR3 DNA reads TGTGCCACCAGTGATGCGGGACAGGGTCATCAGCCCCAGCATTTT. V and J are TRBV24-1 and TRBJ1-5; TRBD1 matches 9 bases. The length of the CDR3 is 15 residues. The ends lost 3 bases at V and 5 bases at J; junction bases unmatched: 4. CDR1 is KGHDR, CDR2 SFDVKD, per germline.

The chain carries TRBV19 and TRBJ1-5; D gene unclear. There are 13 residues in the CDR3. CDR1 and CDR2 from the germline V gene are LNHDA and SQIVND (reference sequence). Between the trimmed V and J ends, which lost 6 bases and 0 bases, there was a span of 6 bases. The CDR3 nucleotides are TGTGCCAGTAGAGGGATTAGCAATCAGCCCCAGCATTTT. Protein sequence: CASRGISNQPQHF.

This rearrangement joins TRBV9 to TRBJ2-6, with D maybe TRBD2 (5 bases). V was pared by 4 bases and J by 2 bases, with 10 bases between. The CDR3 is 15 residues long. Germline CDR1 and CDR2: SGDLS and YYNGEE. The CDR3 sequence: CASSSMRAGANVLTF. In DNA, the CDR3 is TGTGCCAGCAGCTCAATGAGGGCTGGGGCCAACGTCCTGACTTTC. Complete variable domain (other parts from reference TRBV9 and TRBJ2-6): DSGVTQTPKHLITATGQRVTLRCSPRSGDLSVYWYQQSLDQGLQFLIQYYNGEERAKGNILERFSAQQFPDLHSELNLSSLELGDSALYFCASSSMRAGANVLTFGAGSRLTVL.

Here the CDR3 reads CASSRDSSGNTIYF. The CDR3, as DNA: TGCGCCAGCAGCAGGGACAGTTCTGGAAACACCATATATTTT. The genes are TRBV5-1 and TRBJ1-3; 7 nucleotides match TRBD1. Germline loops: CDR1 SGHRS, CDR2 YFSETQ. The V and J ends lost 4 bases and 1 base, in that order; junction bases with no gene match: 2. The CDR3 is made up of 14 amino acids.

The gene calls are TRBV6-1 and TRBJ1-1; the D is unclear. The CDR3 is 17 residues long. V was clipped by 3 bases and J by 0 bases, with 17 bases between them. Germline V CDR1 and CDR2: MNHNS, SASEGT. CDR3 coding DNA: TGTGCCAGCAGTGAGTTTTGGCAGACAAGGATGAACACTGAAGCTTTCTTT. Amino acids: CASSEFWQTRMNTEAFF.

CDR3 amino acids: CASSQRDSPGGYTF. DNA for the CDR3: TGTGCCAGCAGCCAGAGGGACAGCCCAGGTGGCTACACCTTC. The V and J genes are TRBV4-2 and TRBJ1-2; 7 nucleotides agree with TRBD1. Per germline, CDR1 LGHNA and CDR2 YNFKEQ. Losses at the gene ends were 3 bases for V and 7 bases for J; bases not matched to a gene: 8. CDR3 length: 14 residues.

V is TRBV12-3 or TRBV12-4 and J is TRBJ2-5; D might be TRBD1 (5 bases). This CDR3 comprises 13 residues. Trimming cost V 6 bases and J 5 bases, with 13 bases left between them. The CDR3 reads CASSRAQGETQYF. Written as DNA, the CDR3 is TGTGCCAGCAGCAGGGCCCAAGGGGAGACCCAGTACTTC.

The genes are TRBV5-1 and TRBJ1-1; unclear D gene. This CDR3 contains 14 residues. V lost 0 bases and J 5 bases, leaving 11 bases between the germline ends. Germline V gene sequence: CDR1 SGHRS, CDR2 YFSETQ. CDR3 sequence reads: CASSLARVRTEAFF. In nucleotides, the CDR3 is TGCGCCAGCAGCTTGGCCCGGGTGAGGACTGAAGCTTTCTTT.

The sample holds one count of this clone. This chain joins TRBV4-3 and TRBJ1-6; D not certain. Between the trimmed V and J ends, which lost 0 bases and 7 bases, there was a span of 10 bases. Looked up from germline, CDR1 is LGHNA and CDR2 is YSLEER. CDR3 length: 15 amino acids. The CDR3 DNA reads TGCGCCAGCAGCCAAGATCGTGGAGCGAATTCACCCCTCCACTTT. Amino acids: CASSQDRGANSPLHF.

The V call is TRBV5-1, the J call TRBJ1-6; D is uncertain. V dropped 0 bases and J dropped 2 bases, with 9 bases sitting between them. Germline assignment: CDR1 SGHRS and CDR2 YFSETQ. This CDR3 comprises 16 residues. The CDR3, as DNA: TGCGCCAGCAGCTTGGTAACGGGCCCCTATAATTCACCCCTCCACTTT. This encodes CASSLVTGPYNSPLHF.

The CDR3 nucleotides read TGTGCCAGTAAAAGTTCCATTTCCTACACCTTC. Translating gives CASKSSISYTF. The chain employs TRBV19 and TRBJ1-2; D is unresolved. The CDR3 is 11 residues long. V was trimmed by 7 bases and J by 10 bases, leaving 13 bases between them. The germline CDR1 and CDR2 sequences are LNHDA and SQIVND (reference sequence). The variable domain in full, completed from reference TRBV19 and TRBJ1-2, reads DGGITQSPKYLFRKEGQNVTLSCEQNLNHDAMYWYRQDPGQGLRLIYYSQIVNDFQKGDIAEGYSVSREKKESFPLTVTSAQKNPTAFYLCASKSSISYTFGSGTRLTVV.

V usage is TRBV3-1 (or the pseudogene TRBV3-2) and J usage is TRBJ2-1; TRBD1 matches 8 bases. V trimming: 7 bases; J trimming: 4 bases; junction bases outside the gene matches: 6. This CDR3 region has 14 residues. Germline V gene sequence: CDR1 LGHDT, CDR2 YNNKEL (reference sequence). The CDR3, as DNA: TGTGCCAGCACCCGTGACAGGGGTTACAATGAGCAGTTCTTC. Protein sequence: CASTRDRGYNEQFF.

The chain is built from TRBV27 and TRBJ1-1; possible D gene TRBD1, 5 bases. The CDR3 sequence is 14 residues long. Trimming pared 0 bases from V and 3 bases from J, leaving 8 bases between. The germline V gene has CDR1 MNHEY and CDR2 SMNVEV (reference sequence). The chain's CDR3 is CASSLSRGDTEAFF. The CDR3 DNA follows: TGTGCCAGCAGTTTATCTCGAGGGGACACTGAAGCTTTCTTT.

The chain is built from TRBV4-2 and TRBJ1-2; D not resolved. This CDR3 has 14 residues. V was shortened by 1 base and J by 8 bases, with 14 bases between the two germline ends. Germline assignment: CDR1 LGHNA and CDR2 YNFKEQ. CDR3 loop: CASSQGGGIEGYTF. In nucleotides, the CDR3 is TGTGCCAGCAGCCAAGGGGGAGGCATCGAGGGCTACACCTTC.

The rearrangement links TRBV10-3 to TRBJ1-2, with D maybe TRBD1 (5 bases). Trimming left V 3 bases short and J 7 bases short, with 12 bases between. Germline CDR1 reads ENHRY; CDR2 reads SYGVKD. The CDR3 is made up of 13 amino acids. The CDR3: CAISDDSMGGYTF. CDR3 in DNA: TGTGCCATCAGTGATGACAGCATGGGTGGCTACACCTTC.

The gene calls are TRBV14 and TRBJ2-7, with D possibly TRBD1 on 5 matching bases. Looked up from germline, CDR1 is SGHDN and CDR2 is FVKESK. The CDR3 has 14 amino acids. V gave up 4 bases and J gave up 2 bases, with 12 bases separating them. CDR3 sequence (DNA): TGTGCCAGCAGCCTGGGGCCAATTACCTACGAGCAGTACTTC. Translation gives CASSLGPITYEQYF.

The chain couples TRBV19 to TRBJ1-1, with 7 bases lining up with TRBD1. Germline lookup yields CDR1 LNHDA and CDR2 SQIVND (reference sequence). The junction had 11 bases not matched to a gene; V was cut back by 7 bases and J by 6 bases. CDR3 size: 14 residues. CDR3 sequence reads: CASTIQGGDAEAFF. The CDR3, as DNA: TGTGCCAGTACCATTCAGGGGGGTGACGCTGAAGCTTTCTTT.

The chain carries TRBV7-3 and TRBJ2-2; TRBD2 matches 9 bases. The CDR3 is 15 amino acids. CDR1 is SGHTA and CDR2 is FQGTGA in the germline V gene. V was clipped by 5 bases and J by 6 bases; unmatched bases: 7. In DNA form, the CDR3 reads TGTGCCAGCAGCCCCGGACTAGCGATCCCCGGGGAGCTGTTTTTT. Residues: CASSPGLAIPGELFF. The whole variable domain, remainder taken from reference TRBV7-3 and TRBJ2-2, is GAGVSQTPSNKVTEKGKYVELRCDPISGHTALYWYRQSLGQGPEFLIYFQGTGAADDSGLPNDRFFAVRPEGSVSTLKIQRTERGDSAVYLCASSPGLAIPGELFFGEGSRLTVL.

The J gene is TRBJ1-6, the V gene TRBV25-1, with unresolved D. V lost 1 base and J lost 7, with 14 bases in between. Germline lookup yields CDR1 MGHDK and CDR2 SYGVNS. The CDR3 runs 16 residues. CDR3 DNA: TGTGCCAGCAGTGAATCCGGCCGCAATAGGAATTCACCCCTCCACTTT. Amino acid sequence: CASSESGRNRNSPLHF.

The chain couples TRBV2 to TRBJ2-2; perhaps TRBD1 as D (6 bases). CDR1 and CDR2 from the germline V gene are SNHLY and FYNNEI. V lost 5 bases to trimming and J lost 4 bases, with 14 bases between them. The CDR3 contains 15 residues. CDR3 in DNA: TGTGCCAGCAGTCAACTCATCAGGGGCACCGGGGAGCTGTTTTTT. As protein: CASSQLIRGTGELFF. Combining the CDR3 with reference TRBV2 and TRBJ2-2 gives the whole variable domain EPEVTQTPSHQVTQMGQEVILRCVPISNHLYFYWYRQILGQKVEFLVSFYNNEISEKSEIFDDQFSVERPDGSNFTLKIRSTKLEDSAMYFCASSQLIRGTGELFFGEGSRLTVL.

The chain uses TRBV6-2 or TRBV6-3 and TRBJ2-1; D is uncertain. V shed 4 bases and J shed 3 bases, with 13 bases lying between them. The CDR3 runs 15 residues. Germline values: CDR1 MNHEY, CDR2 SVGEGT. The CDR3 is CASSSPEILYNEQFF. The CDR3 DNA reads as TGTGCCAGCAGTTCTCCTGAGATTCTCTACAATGAGCAGTTCTTC.

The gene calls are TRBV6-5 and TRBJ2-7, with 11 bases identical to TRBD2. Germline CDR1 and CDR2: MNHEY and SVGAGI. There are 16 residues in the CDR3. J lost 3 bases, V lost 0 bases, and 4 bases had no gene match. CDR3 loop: CASSYSRLAGSYEQYF. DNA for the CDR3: TGTGCCAGCAGTTACTCGAGACTAGCGGGGAGCTACGAGCAGTACTTC.

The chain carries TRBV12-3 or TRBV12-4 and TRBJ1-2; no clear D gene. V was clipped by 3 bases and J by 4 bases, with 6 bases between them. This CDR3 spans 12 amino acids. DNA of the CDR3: TGTGCCAGCAGTTTTGGGAGCTATGGCTACACCTTC. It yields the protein CASSFGSYGYTF.

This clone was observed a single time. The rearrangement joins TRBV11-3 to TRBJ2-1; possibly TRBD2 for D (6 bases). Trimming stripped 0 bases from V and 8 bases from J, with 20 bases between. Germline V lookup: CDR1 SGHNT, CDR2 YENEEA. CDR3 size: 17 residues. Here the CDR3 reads CASSLDRGSGFTHEQFF. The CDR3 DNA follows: TGTGCCAGCAGCTTAGATCGGGGGAGCGGGTTTACACATGAGCAGTTCTTC.

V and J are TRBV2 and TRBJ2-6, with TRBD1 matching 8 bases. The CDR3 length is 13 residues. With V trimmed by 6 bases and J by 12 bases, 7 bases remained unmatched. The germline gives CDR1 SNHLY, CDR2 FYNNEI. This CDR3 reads CASRGQGVAVLTF. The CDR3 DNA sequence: TGTGCCAGCAGAGGACAGGGTGTGGCCGTCCTGACTTTC.

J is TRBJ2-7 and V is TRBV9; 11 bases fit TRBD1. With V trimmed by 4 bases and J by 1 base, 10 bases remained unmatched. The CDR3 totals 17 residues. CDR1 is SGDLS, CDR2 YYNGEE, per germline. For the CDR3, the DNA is TGTGCCAGCAGCTCTAGTGGTGGGGACAGGGGGTCCTACGAGCAGTACTTC. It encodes CASSSSGGDRGSYEQYF.

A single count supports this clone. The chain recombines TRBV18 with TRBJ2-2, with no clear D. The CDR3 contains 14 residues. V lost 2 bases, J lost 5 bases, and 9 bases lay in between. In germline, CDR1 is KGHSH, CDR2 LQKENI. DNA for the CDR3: TGTGCCAGCTCACCAGCTCAACTTACCGGGGAGCTGTTTTTT. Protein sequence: CASSPAQLTGELFF.

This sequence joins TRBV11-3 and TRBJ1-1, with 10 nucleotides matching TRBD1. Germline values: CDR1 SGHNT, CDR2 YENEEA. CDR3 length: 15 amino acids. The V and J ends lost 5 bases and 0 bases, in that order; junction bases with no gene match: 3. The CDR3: CASSRDRGMNTEAFF. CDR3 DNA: TGTGCCAGCAGCCGGGACAGGGGTATGAACACTGAAGCTTTCTTT.

CDR3 protein: CATSRGGNNQPQHF. The CDR3 DNA is TGTGCCACCAGCAGAGGGGGTAACAATCAGCCCCAGCATTTT. V usage is TRBV15 and J usage is TRBJ1-5; D call uncertain. With 1 base removed from V and 3 bases from J, the gap between germline ends came to 7 bases. CDR3 length equals 14 residues. Germline V gene data show CDR1 as LNHNV and CDR2 as YYDKDF (reference sequence).

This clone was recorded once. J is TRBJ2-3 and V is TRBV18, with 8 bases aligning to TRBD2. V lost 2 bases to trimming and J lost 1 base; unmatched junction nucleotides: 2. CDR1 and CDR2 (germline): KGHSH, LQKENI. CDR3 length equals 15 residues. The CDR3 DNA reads TGTGCCAGCTCACCAATTAGCGGGGGCACAGATACGCAGTATTTT. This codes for CASSPISGGTDTQYF.

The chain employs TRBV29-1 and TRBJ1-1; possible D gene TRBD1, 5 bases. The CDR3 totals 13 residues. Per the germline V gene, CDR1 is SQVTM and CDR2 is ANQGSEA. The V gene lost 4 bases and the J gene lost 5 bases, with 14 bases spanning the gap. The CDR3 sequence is CSVVRQGTTEAFF. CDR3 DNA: TGCAGCGTTGTTCGGCAGGGCACAACTGAAGCTTTCTTT.